The entry below gives a single T cell receptor (beta chain) sequence along with its context. Per the authors' pipeline: Researchers report that nucleated cell counts were estimated from reference gene primer amplification. Measured with immunoSEQ multiplex PCR; TCRdb has only the in-frame clones, and not every one. From that table come the V and J calls and clone size; the DNA was used to work out D and trimming. This table has approximately 190,000 clones, over 80% appearing once. This sample stems from a study of blood T cell repertoires in COVID-19. Study information: Some COVID-19 samples were acute and others convalescent; all came from the United States, Italy and Spain. The analysed material was cDNA or gDNA that came from T cells, B-cell-depleted T cells, or PBMCs.

The CDR3 sequence is 14 residues long. Trimming took off 6 bases at V and 4 bases at J, with 16 bases between the two ends. Germline CDR1 SGHRS, CDR2 YFSETQ. The material sequenced was peripheral blood. J is TRBJ1-1 and V is TRBV5-1, with D perhaps matching TRBD1 (6 bases). This receptor was obtained from a woman aged 40-49 years with acute or convalescent COVID-19. The CDR3 spells CASTLRGEGTEAFF. The CDR3 DNA reads as TGCGCCAGCACTCTCAGGGGCGAGGGCACTGAAGCTTTCTTT.